The 2 T cell receptor beta chains given below trace back to one sample, sequenced in a study of cytomegalovirus exposure and HLA in healthy donors. Vbeta (60) and Jbeta (13) primers were used in the PCR. The repertoire was sequenced with immunoSEQ multiplex PCR; TCRdb's copy has only in-frame clones and lacks some. The table includes about 180,000 clones, about 84% detected once. Sequencing was carried out using PBMCs. Receptor source: a man aged 18-30 years in good health and CMV-seronegative.

The gene calls are TRBV5-4 and TRBJ1-2, with D maybe TRBD1 (5 bases). Germline V gene lookup returns CDR1 SGHNT and CDR2 YYREEE (reference sequence). This CDR3 is 12 amino acids long. V shed 0 bases and J shed 6 bases, with 6 bases lying between them. In DNA, the CDR3 is TGTGCCAGCAGCTTGGAAGGGGATGGCTACACCTTC. Translated: CASSLEGDGYTF.

V usage is TRBV4-1 and J usage is TRBJ2-1, with 12 bases lining up with TRBD2. In germline, CDR1 is MGHRA, CDR2 YSYEKL. After removal of 1 base from V and 8 bases from J, the junction contained 3 bases not matched to a gene. The CDR3 spans 15 residues. The CDR3 is CASSQGLAGEHEQFF. The CDR3 region has the DNA TGCGCCAGCAGCCAAGGACTAGCGGGAGAACATGAGCAGTTCTTC.